The 30 T cell receptor beta chains given below trace back to one sample, sequenced in a study of T cell responses to AZD1222 COVID-19 vaccine. Some clones are missing from TCRdb's copy, which holds only in-frame ones; the method was immunoSEQ multiplex PCR. This sample has 140,000 to 150,000 clones, with 82% found just once. The specimen was peripheral blood, collected on day 0 of MenACWY control vaccination. These receptors all stem from an adult in good health.

The V gene is TRBV5-6, the J gene TRBJ2-7, with a weak D call TRBD2 (6 bases). V was cut by 5 bases and J by 0 bases, with 12 bases left in between. Per the germline V gene, CDR1 is SGHDT and CDR2 is YYEEEE. CDR3 length equals 14 residues. CDR3 amino acids: CASSRGTYSYEQYF. The DNA for the CDR3 is TGTGCCAGCAGTCGGGGGACTTACTCCTACGAGCAGTACTTC.

V gene TRBV6-5 combines with J gene TRBJ2-7; either TRBD1 or TRBD2 may supply D (6 bases each). This CDR3 comprises 16 residues. The V end lost 2 bases, the J end lost 2 bases, and 16 bases lay between the germline ends. The germline V gene encodes CDR1 MNHEY and CDR2 SVGAGI. CDR3 bases: TGTGCCAGCAGTTACGGACCTCCCGGGGGCACCTACGAGCAGTACTTC. The encoded protein is CASSYGPPGGTYEQYF.

J is TRBJ1-1 and V is TRBV5-4, with 9 bases lining up with TRBD1. This CDR3 is 15 amino acids long. Germline V gene lookup returns CDR1 SGHNT and CDR2 YYREEE (reference sequence). The V gene end was trimmed by 4 bases and the J gene end by 3 bases; junction bases not matched to a gene: 7. CDR3 loop: CASSTYGTGHTEAFF. The CDR3 bases are TGTGCCAGCAGCACCTACGGGACAGGGCACACTGAAGCTTTCTTT.

The chain employs TRBV7-9 and TRBJ1-5; D possibly corresponds to TRBD1 (5 bases). The CDR3 is 14 residues long. Trimming shortened V by 0 bases and J by 4 bases, and 7 bases separated the two germline ends. CDR1 is SEHNR, CDR2 FQNEAQ, per germline (reference sequence). The CDR3 DNA reads TGTGCCAGCAGCTTAGCCACAGGTAATCAGCCCCAGCATTTT. Translated, it gives CASSLATGNQPQHF.

This rearrangement joins TRBV6-5 to TRBJ2-7, with D possibly TRBD1 on 5 matching bases. Germline CDR1 is MNHEY and CDR2 is SVGAGI. Trimming shortened V by 6 bases and J by 6 bases, and 15 bases separated the two germline ends. CDR3 length: 13 amino acids. CDR3 sequence reads: CASSARVSGEQYF. The CDR3 coding sequence is TGTGCCAGCAGCGCCAGGGTTTCGGGCGAGCAGTACTTC.

V usage is TRBV3-1 (or the pseudogene TRBV3-2) and J usage is TRBJ2-3; 9 nucleotides align to TRBD2. The junction had 4 bases not matched to a gene; V was cut back by 4 bases and J by 5 bases. In germline, CDR1 is LGHDT, CDR2 YNNKEL (reference sequence). The CDR3 has 14 residues. CDR3 DNA: TGTGCCAGCAGCCGGACTAGCGAGGGAGATACGCAGTATTTT. It encodes CASSRTSEGDTQYF.

The chain has TRBV7-3 and TRBJ1-1; 9 nucleotides align to TRBD1. Germline V gene sequence: CDR1 SGHTA, CDR2 FQGTGA. V lost 5 bases to trimming and J lost 1 base; unmatched junction nucleotides: 5. The CDR3 runs to 15 residues. The CDR3 DNA reads as TGTGCCAGCAGCCAAGGGACAGGGACGAACACTGAAGCTTTCTTT. It specifies CASSQGTGTNTEAFF.

Here the CDR3 DNA reads TGTGCCAGCAGTTCCCGATCCACAGGGCGGACTGAAGCTTTCTTT. Translating it yields CASSSRSTGRTEAFF. The chain recombines TRBV2 with TRBJ1-1; D is perhaps TRBD1 (6 bases). CDR3 length equals 15 residues. V was pared by 5 bases and J by 5 bases, with 18 bases between. Per germline, CDR1 SNHLY and CDR2 FYNNEI.

This clone came up a few times. This rearrangement joins TRBV28 to TRBJ2-3, with TRBD2 identical over 7 bases. This CDR3 contains 15 residues. Trimming took 5 bases from V and 1 from J; bases not matched to a gene: 6. CDR1 MDHEN and CDR2 SYDVKM come from the germline V gene. CDR3 sequence (DNA): TGTGCCAGCAGTGATCGGGGGGATGGCACAGATACGCAGTATTTT. Protein product: CASSDRGDGTDTQYF.

This clone came up a few times. The V and J genes are TRBV6-2 or TRBV6-3 and TRBJ1-1, with a weak D call TRBD1 (5 bases). The CDR3 runs to 14 residues. V was shortened by 1 base and J by 5 bases, with 11 bases between the two germline ends. Per the germline V gene, CDR1 is MNHEY and CDR2 is SVGEGT. CDR3 sequence reads: CASSYWGGKTEAFF. The CDR3 nucleotides read TGTGCCAGCAGTTACTGGGGGGGGAAGACTGAAGCTTTCTTT.

The CDR3 sequence: CASSQDRENEQFF. The CDR3 nucleotides read TGCGCCAGCAGCCAAGATCGAGAAAACGAGCAGTTCTTC. This rearrangement joins TRBV4-1 to TRBJ2-1, with D uncertain. Germline assignment: CDR1 MGHRA and CDR2 YSYEKL. The CDR3 is 13 amino acids. V lost 0 bases to trimming and J lost 10 bases, with 10 bases between them.

V and J are TRBV7-3 and TRBJ2-3; 10 nucleotides line up with TRBD1. Per the germline V gene, CDR1 is SGHTA and CDR2 is FQGTGA. The V segment lost 1 base and the J segment 11 bases; nucleotides outside the gene matches: 3. The CDR3 consists of 13 residues. The CDR3: CASSLSGQGGQYF. CDR3 nucleotides: TGTGCCAGCAGCTTAAGTGGACAGGGGGGGCAGTATTTT.

The chain links TRBV19 to TRBJ1-1; possible D gene TRBD1, 5 bases. The CDR3 is 13 amino acids. Germline V gene lookup returns CDR1 LNHDA and CDR2 SQIVND (reference sequence). V dropped 3 bases and J dropped 12 bases, with 17 bases sitting between them. The DNA for the CDR3 is TGTGCCAGTAGTATCCGGGACGGACAATTAACTTTCTTT. Translating it yields CASSIRDGQLTFF.

The chain links TRBV6-5 to TRBJ2-7; D may match TRBD1 or TRBD2 (5 bases each). V was trimmed by 5 bases and J by 6 bases, leaving 14 bases between them. The CDR3 is 13 residues long. The germline V gene encodes CDR1 MNHEY and CDR2 SVGAGI. DNA for the CDR3: TGTGCCAGCAGTCGGGACGGGGCAGGCGAGCAGTACTTC. The encoded protein is CASSRDGAGEQYF.

This chain connects TRBV4-1 to TRBJ1-2; D may be TRBD1 (6 bases). V shed 0 bases and J shed 6 bases, with 14 bases lying between them. Germline V gene sequence: CDR1 MGHRA, CDR2 YSYEKL. There are 15 residues in the CDR3. The CDR3 loop reads CASSQDWGGHDGYTF. The CDR3 region has the DNA TGCGCCAGCAGCCAAGATTGGGGGGGGCACGATGGCTACACCTTC.

This clone was observed a single time. The chain joins TRBV5-1 to TRBJ1-1; the D gene is possibly TRBD1 (5 bases). V was clipped by 3 bases and J by 4 bases, with 16 bases between them. Germline loops: CDR1 SGHRS, CDR2 YFSETQ. The CDR3 is made up of 15 amino acids. The CDR3 DNA sequence: TGCGCCAGCAGCTCACAGGCCCCCGGGTTCACTGAAGCTTTCTTT. Protein sequence: CASSSQAPGFTEAFF.

The chain links TRBV7-3 to TRBJ2-2, with D perhaps matching TRBD1 or TRBD2 (5 bases each). CDR1 and CDR2 from the germline V gene are SGHTA and FQGTGA. V was cut by 3 bases and J by 1 base, with 9 bases left in between. The CDR3 consists of 15 residues. CDR3 DNA sequence: TGTGCCAGCAGCTTGGGACCTTGGAACACCGGGGAGCTGTTTTTT. This encodes CASSLGPWNTGELFF.

The rearrangement links TRBV6-5 to TRBJ1-4; TRBD1 might be the D (6 bases). The germline V gene has CDR1 MNHEY and CDR2 SVGAGI. This CDR3 region has 14 residues. V lost 7 bases to trimming and J lost 4 bases, with 13 bases between them. DNA for the CDR3: TGTGCCAGCATGGGGGGGGGCATTAATGAAAAACTGTTTTTT. Amino acid sequence: CASMGGGINEKLFF.

The sample holds a few counts of this clone. The rearrangement links TRBV7-5 to TRBJ1-4; the D segment call TRBD1 is taken from the table without a DNA check. TRBV7-5 constitutes a pseudogene. The CDR3 extends over 15 amino acids. DNA for the CDR3: TGTGCCAGAAGCTCGTGGACAGGGCGAGGGGAAAAACTGTTTTTT. As protein: CARSSWTGRGEKLFF.

The V call is TRBV28, the J call TRBJ2-1; 13 nucleotides match TRBD2. V shed 4 bases, J shed 0 bases, and the junction held 9 bases outside the gene matches. This CDR3 is built from 19 residues. The germline gives CDR1 MDHEN, CDR2 SYDVKM. Here the CDR3 reads CASSSTGLAGPSSYNEQFF. The CDR3 DNA reads TGTGCCAGCAGTTCTACGGGACTAGCGGGGCCCAGCTCCTACAATGAGCAGTTCTTC.

The rearrangement uses TRBV2 and TRBJ2-2; TRBD2 might be the D (5 bases). V shed 7 bases and J shed 0 bases, with 15 bases lying between them. Looked up from germline, CDR1 is SNHLY and CDR2 is FYNNEI. The CDR3 contains 16 residues. DNA for the CDR3: TGTGCCAGCACCGCAACTAGGAGCGCGAACACCGGGGAGCTGTTTTTT. Residues: CASTATRSANTGELFF.

The chain combines TRBV14 with TRBJ2-1; D is undetermined. Trimming took off 2 bases at V and 9 bases at J, with 8 bases between the two ends. This CDR3 is built from 12 residues. Germline CDR1 and CDR2: SGHDN and FVKESK. This CDR3 is CASSQLRREQFF. In DNA, the CDR3 is TGTGCCAGCAGCCAACTTCGCCGTGAGCAGTTCTTC.

In its sample, this clone was seen a few times. The genes are TRBV4-1 and TRBJ2-1; 8 positions match TRBD2. Germline-derived CDR1 and CDR2 are MGHRA and YSYEKL. This CDR3 spans 16 amino acids. V was clipped by 1 base and J by 2 bases; unmatched bases: 4. The CDR3 DNA follows: TGCGCCAGCAGCCAAGTGGGACTAGTGCCCTACAATGAGCAGTTCTTC. Protein: CASSQVGLVPYNEQFF.

This rearrangement joins TRBV9 to TRBJ1-2; weak D call: TRBD1 (6 bases). Trimming left V 5 bases short and J 3 bases short, with 14 bases between. The CDR3 is 14 residues long. Germline CDR1 reads SGDLS; CDR2 reads YYNGEE. In DNA, the CDR3 is TGTGCCAGCAGTTTACAGGAGGGGGACTATGGCTACACCTTC. It is translated as CASSLQEGDYGYTF.

The chain uses TRBV11-2 and TRBJ1-1; D gene unclear. In germline, CDR1 is SGHAT, CDR2 FQNNGV. The CDR3 extends over 14 amino acids. The V gene lost 4 bases and the J gene lost 3 bases, with 12 bases spanning the gap. The CDR3 reads CASSSTRGYTEAFF. For the CDR3, the DNA is TGTGCCAGCAGCTCTACGCGGGGTTACACTGAAGCTTTCTTT.

This clone was observed a few times. The chain recombines TRBV19 with TRBJ1-1; perhaps TRBD1 as D (6 bases). Trimming removed 5 bases at V and 8 bases at J, with 12 bases between. The CDR3 covers 12 residues. Germline-derived CDR1 and CDR2 are LNHDA and SQIVND (reference sequence). The CDR3 loop is CASSPGVSEAFF. The CDR3 DNA reads as TGTGCCAGTAGTCCAGGGGTTTCGGAAGCTTTCTTT.

This clone showed up just once. The rearrangement joins TRBV7-3 to TRBJ2-1, with 7 positions matching TRBD2. Per germline, CDR1 SGHTA and CDR2 FQGTGA. This CDR3 contains 17 residues. V gave up 1 base and J gave up 7 bases; unmatched junction bases: 13. The CDR3 nucleotides are TGTGCCAGCAGCTTAAAAAGGAGCGGGGTAGGTACGAATGAGCAGTTCTTC. This translates into CASSLKRSGVGTNEQFF.

This chain joins TRBV11-2 and TRBJ2-1, with 10 nucleotides matching TRBD2. This CDR3 contains 14 residues. The germline V gene encodes CDR1 SGHAT and CDR2 FQNNGV. With 4 bases clipped from V and 4 bases from J, the junction kept 1 base outside the gene matches. The CDR3 here is CASSSLAGYNEQFF. The CDR3 region has the DNA TGTGCCAGCAGCTCACTAGCGGGGTACAATGAGCAGTTCTTC.

The rearrangement uses TRBV3-1 (or the pseudogene TRBV3-2) and TRBJ2-1; 11 positions agree with TRBD1. Germline V gene lookup returns CDR1 LGHDT and CDR2 YNNKEL (reference sequence). V gave up 3 bases and J gave up 9 bases; unmatched junction bases: 7. The CDR3 has 15 amino acids. CDR3 amino acids: CASSHLDRGRSEQFF. The CDR3 nucleotides read TGTGCCAGCAGCCACTTGGACAGGGGGCGTAGTGAGCAGTTCTTC.

The chain employs TRBV24-1 and TRBJ2-1; 9 bases line up with TRBD1. CDR1 KGHDR and CDR2 SFDVKD come from the germline V gene. Trimming took 5 bases from V and 7 from J; bases not matched to a gene: 5. The CDR3 totals 14 residues. CDR3 sequence reads: CATSAGQGRNEQFF. The CDR3 DNA is TGTGCCACCAGTGCTGGACAGGGGAGGAATGAGCAGTTCTTC.